This T cell receptor (beta chain) was sequenced during a study of T-cell reconstitution after alpha-beta-depleted transplantation in children (dated by TCRdb to about 2016). About the full investigation: T-cell immune reconstitution after TCRalphabeta/CD19-depleted allogeneic hematopoietic cell transplantation in children was quantitatively tracked in the study by means of TCR repertoire profiling.

Trimming accounts for 0 bases at V and 6 bases at J, while the number of junction bases matched to no gene is 3. Taken from the germline V gene, the CDR1 and CDR2 loops are SGHRS and YFSETQ. The CDR3 goes from the cysteine to the phenylalanine over 16 residues. CDR3 DNA is the only sequence kept; it has 48 bases, read in frame from the first base. This clonotype was counted only a few times. The specificity of this receptor is unknown. No base quality values were provided; no much bigger clone lies one nucleotide off. Receptor amplification or capture employed PCR. The instrument given in TCRdb is Illumina HiSeq 2500. Molecular barcoding was employed in the preparation of TCR libraries, with unique molecular identifiers being used to normalize TCRbeta repertoire quantification. Starting from the raw public reads, TCRdb applied fastp trimming at Q25, assembled clones with MiXCR and retained in-frame beta chains. Each entry merges the rows of one CDR3 protein and shows their most common DNA and genes. Here the sample has around 360,000 distinct CDR3 sequences; under 13% occur a single time. The top ten hold 2% to 2.5% of the sample.

The sequence links TRBV5-1 to TRBJ2-2, with 12 bases in between that match TRBD2. The source of this sequence is a human donor who donated a stem cell graft to a child with acute lymphoblastic leukemia. This sample comprised PBMCs from the stem cell graft donor, obtained from the stem cell graft. DNA sequence: TGCGCCAGCAGCTTGGAGACTAGCGGGAGCCCCGGGGAGCTGTTTTTT. This yields the protein CASSLETSGSPGELFF.